The 30 T cell receptor beta chains reported below all come from one sample, sequenced in a study of cytomegalovirus exposure and HLA in healthy donors. The PCR was carried out with 60 Vbeta primers and 13 Jbeta primers. Profiled with immunoSEQ multiplex PCR; TCRdb holds only in-frame clones, not every one. This sample has about 130,000 clones, with 81% found just once. The sample comprised PBMCs. The source is a young man in good health and CMV-seropositive.

Written as DNA, the CDR3 is TGTGCCAGCAGCCCACAGGGTACCATGAACACTGAAGCTTTCTTT. This gives the protein CASSPQGTMNTEAFF. This sequence joins TRBV13 and TRBJ1-1, with D tentatively TRBD1 (6 bases). Looked up from germline, CDR1 is PRHDT and CDR2 is FYEKMQ (reference sequence). With 5 bases removed from V and 0 bases from J, the gap between germline ends came to 13 bases. This CDR3 is built from 15 residues.

The V call is TRBV6-5, the J call TRBJ1-1; 10 bases map to TRBD1. CDR1 MNHEY and CDR2 SVGAGI come from the germline V gene. The trim removed 2 bases at V and 4 bases at J, leaving 4 bases unmatched. The CDR3 has 15 residues. CDR3 sequence reads: CASSYGQGVRTEAFF. CDR3 sequence (DNA): TGTGCCAGCAGTTACGGACAGGGGGTACGCACTGAAGCTTTCTTT.

J is TRBJ2-3 and V is TRBV30; 12 bases map to TRBD1. This CDR3 is built from 15 residues. V trimming: 2 bases; J trimming: 6 bases; junction bases outside the gene matches: 6. Germline CDR1 GTSNPN, CDR2 SVGIG (reference sequence). The CDR3, as DNA: TGTGCCTGGAGTCGGGGACAGGGGGCGATTGATACGCAGTATTTT. It specifies CAWSRGQGAIDTQYF. Together with reference TRBV30 and TRBJ2-3, the CDR3 gives the full variable domain: SQTIHQWPATLVQPVGSPLSLECTVEGTSNPNLYWYRQAAGRGLQLLFYSVGIGQISSEVPQNLSASRPQDRQFILSSKKLLLSDSGFYLCAWSRGQGAIDTQYFGPGTRLTVL.

The chain employs TRBV20-1 and TRBJ2-5; no reliable D call. Per germline, CDR1 DFQATT and CDR2 SNEGSKA (reference sequence). The CDR3 runs to 10 residues. With 5 bases removed from V and 9 bases from J, the gap between germline ends came to 10 bases. The CDR3 protein is CSARRTPQYF. The CDR3 coding sequence is TGCAGTGCTCGTAGAACCCCCCAGTACTTC.

The chain joins TRBV5-6 to TRBJ1-4; 7 bases match TRBD1. CDR1 and CDR2 (germline): SGHDT, YYEEEE. Trimming took 3 bases from V and 7 from J; bases not matched to a gene: 9. The CDR3 runs 15 residues. DNA of the CDR3: TGTGCCAGCAGCTCAAGACAGGGTTGGATTGAAAAACTGTTTTTT. Amino acids: CASSSRQGWIEKLFF.

The V and J genes are TRBV5-4 and TRBJ2-5; weak D call: TRBD2 (6 bases). The V gene lost 4 bases and the J gene lost 5 bases, with 18 bases spanning the gap. Germline CDR1 and CDR2: SGHNT and YYREEE (reference sequence). The CDR3 consists of 15 residues. The CDR3 sequence is CASSPTGEAGETQYF. The CDR3 coding sequence is TGTGCCAGCAGCCCCACGGGGGAGGCGGGGGAGACCCAGTACTTC.

The chain recombines TRBV7-9 with TRBJ2-7; 8 bases map to TRBD2. Germline V CDR1 and CDR2: SEHNR, FQNEAQ (reference sequence). Trimming at V came to 5 bases and at J to 5 bases, leaving 8 bases not matched to a gene. CDR3 length equals 14 residues. The CDR3 coding sequence is TGTGCCAGCAGCAGGGGACTAGAGCCAGACGAGCAGTACTTC. Protein sequence: CASSRGLEPDEQYF.

V gene TRBV7-9 combines with J gene TRBJ2-3; 8 bases line up with TRBD1. The J segment lost 3 bases and the V segment lost 5 bases, leaving 4 bases of the junction unmatched. The CDR3 has 14 residues. Germline V lookup: CDR1 SEHNR, CDR2 FQNEAQ (reference sequence). Here the CDR3 reads CASSRNRGTDTQYF. Written as DNA, the CDR3 is TGTGCCAGCAGCCGTAACAGGGGGACAGATACGCAGTATTTT.

The V gene is TRBV7-9, the J gene TRBJ1-5, with TRBD1 matching 7 bases. The V gene end was trimmed by 1 base and the J gene end by 5 bases; junction bases not matched to a gene: 17. The CDR3 loop spans 19 amino acids. Germline lookup yields CDR1 SEHNR and CDR2 FQNEAQ (reference sequence). The CDR3 region has the DNA TGTGCCAGCAGCTTAGGTTCGTTTCTGACAGGGCAGAGGGATCAGCCCCAGCATTTT. This codes for CASSLGSFLTGQRDQPQHF.

This chain connects TRBV7-2 to TRBJ1-6; a weak D match, TRBD1 (5 bases). Trimming removed 2 bases from V and 8 bases from J, with 13 bases in between. Per the germline V gene, CDR1 is SGHTA and CDR2 is FQGNSA. This CDR3 is 15 amino acids long. This CDR3 reads CASSLLGAIDSPLHF. The CDR3 nucleotides read TGTGCCAGCAGCTTATTAGGGGCTATAGATTCACCCCTCCACTTT. Together with reference TRBV7-2 and TRBJ1-6, the CDR3 gives the full variable domain: GAGVSQSPSNKVTEKGKDVELRCDPISGHTALYWYRQSLGQGLEFLIYFQGNSAPDKSGLPSDRFSAERTGGSVSTLTIQRTQQEDSAVYLCASSLLGAIDSPLHFGNGTRLTVT.

V usage is TRBV4-1 and J usage is TRBJ1-2; D remains unclear. Trimming stripped 0 bases from V and 2 bases from J, with 10 bases between. The CDR3 covers 15 residues. Germline lookup yields CDR1 MGHRA and CDR2 YSYEKL. CDR3 amino acids: CASSQEAEENYGYTF. CDR3 coding DNA: TGCGCCAGCAGCCAAGAAGCCGAGGAGAACTATGGCTACACCTTC.

V gene TRBV4-2 combines with J gene TRBJ2-1; D not certain. Trimming pared 2 bases from V and 0 bases from J, leaving 8 bases between. The germline CDR1 and CDR2 sequences are LGHNA and YNFKEQ. This CDR3 has 15 residues. In DNA, the CDR3 is TGTGCCAGCAGCCAACAAGAGAGCTCCTACAATGAGCAGTTCTTC. Translated: CASSQQESSYNEQFF.

The V call is TRBV5-6, the J call TRBJ1-2; TRBD1 agrees at 11 bases. CDR1 SGHDT and CDR2 YYEEEE come from the germline V gene. CDR3 length equals 18 residues. With V trimmed by 4 bases and J by 3 bases, 14 bases remained unmatched. This CDR3 reads CASSRTRWDRGFHYGYTF. The CDR3 DNA follows: TGTGCCAGCAGCCGGACACGATGGGACAGGGGGTTTCACTATGGCTACACCTTC. Looking up the rest from reference TRBV5-6 and TRBJ1-2 gives the full variable domain: DAGVTQSPTHLIKTRGQQVTLRCSPKSGHDTVSWYQQALGQGPQFIFQYYEEEERQRGNFPDRFSGHQFPNYSSELNVNALLLGDSALYLCASSRTRWDRGFHYGYTFGSGTRLTVV.

The chain combines TRBV6-5 with TRBJ1-1, with D possibly TRBD1 on 6 matching bases. Germline CDR1 MNHEY, CDR2 SVGAGI. V lost 2 bases to trimming and J lost 1 base, with 11 bases between them. CDR3 size: 15 residues. CDR3 residues: CASSYSGGWNTEAFF. CDR3 sequence (DNA): TGTGCCAGCAGTTACAGCGGGGGCTGGAACACTGAAGCTTTCTTT.

This sequence joins TRBV5-6 and TRBJ2-2; possibly TRBD1 for D (6 bases). Trimming pared 5 bases from V and 6 bases from J, leaving 14 bases between. This CDR3 region has 14 residues. Germline V gene lookup returns CDR1 SGHDT and CDR2 YYEEEE. The CDR3 sequence: CASSFQGMAGELFF. The CDR3 DNA reads TGTGCCAGCAGTTTCCAGGGGATGGCCGGGGAGCTGTTTTTT.

The chain has TRBV2 and TRBJ2-3; TRBD2 aligns across 8 bases. Germline-derived CDR1 and CDR2 are SNHLY and FYNNEI. The V gene end was trimmed by 8 bases and the J gene end by 1 base; junction bases not matched to a gene: 5. This CDR3 has 14 amino acids. The CDR3 loop is CASGRAGGTDTQYF. The DNA of the CDR3 is TGTGCCAGCGGTCGAGCGGGGGGCACAGATACGCAGTATTTT. The full variable domain, rest sourced from reference TRBV2 and TRBJ2-3, is EPEVTQTPSHQVTQMGQEVILRCVPISNHLYFYWYRQILGQKVEFLVSFYNNEISEKSEIFDDQFSVERPDGSNFTLKIRSTKLEDSAMYFCASGRAGGTDTQYFGPGTRLTVL.

This sequence joins TRBV7-2 and TRBJ2-3; tentatively, D is TRBD1 (6 bases). CDR1 is SGHTA, CDR2 FQGNSA, per germline. This CDR3 comprises 14 residues. Trimming removed 5 bases at V and 1 base at J, with 10 bases between. This chain's CDR3 is CASSRDIRTDTQYF. CDR3 sequence (DNA): TGTGCCAGCAGCCGGGACATCCGCACAGATACGCAGTATTTT.

This chain connects TRBV18 to TRBJ2-1; 8 bases map to TRBD1. This CDR3 spans 14 amino acids. The V gene's germline CDR1 is KGHSH and CDR2 LQKENI. V lost 9 bases and J lost 7; bases outside the gene matches: 11. The chain's CDR3 is CASFRQGADNEQFF. CDR3 DNA: TGTGCCAGTTTCCGTCAGGGGGCGGATAATGAGCAGTTCTTC.

The rearrangement links TRBV30 to TRBJ2-5; tentative D call: TRBD1 (6 bases). This CDR3 has 13 residues. Looked up from germline, CDR1 is GTSNPN and CDR2 is SVGIG (reference sequence). Trimming left V 7 bases short and J 7 bases short, with 19 bases between. The CDR3, as DNA: TGTGCCTTGACCTTCAGGGGTGATGGGACCCAGTACTTC. Translating gives CALTFRGDGTQYF.

The CDR3 bases are TGTGCCAGCAGGTCCTACGGGAGGGGCTCCTACAATGAGCAGTTCTTC. This gives the protein CASRSYGRGSYNEQFF. The J gene is TRBJ2-1, the V gene TRBV5-4; 8 bases are shared with TRBD2. Germline V gives CDR1 SGHNT, CDR2 YYREEE (reference sequence). V trimming: 5 bases; J trimming: 0 bases; junction bases outside the gene matches: 7. The CDR3 consists of 16 residues.

The chain has TRBV6-5 and TRBJ2-7, with D perhaps TRBD2 (6 bases). This CDR3 contains 16 residues. Germline values: CDR1 MNHEY, CDR2 SVGAGI. V dropped 0 bases and J dropped 0 bases, with 12 bases sitting between them. Here the CDR3 reads CASSYSRAGSSYEQYF. CDR3 in DNA: TGTGCCAGCAGTTACTCGAGAGCGGGTAGCTCCTACGAGCAGTACTTC.

The J gene is TRBJ1-1, the V gene TRBV5-4; D is undetermined. The germline V and J ends were trimmed by 1 base and 1 base, with 8 bases remaining between them. This CDR3 contains 14 residues. Germline V gene lookup returns CDR1 SGHNT and CDR2 YYREEE (reference sequence). DNA of the CDR3: TGTGCCAGCAGCTTGCTTACGGGGAACACTGAAGCTTTCTTT. Protein: CASSLLTGNTEAFF.

This chain links TRBV11-2 with TRBJ1-2, with a tentative D call TRBD1 (6 bases). From germline, CDR1 is SGHAT and CDR2 FQNNGV. This CDR3 spans 15 amino acids. V lost 2 bases to trimming and J lost 6 bases, with 16 bases between them. Here the CDR3 DNA reads TGTGCCAGCAGCTTAACTGGTGGACAGACGGATGGCTACACCTTC. This encodes CASSLTGGQTDGYTF.

The rearrangement uses TRBV10-3 and TRBJ1-2, with 7 bases lining up with TRBD1. V shed 2 bases and J 8 bases; nucleotides not matched to a gene: 14. The CDR3 contains 16 residues. Germline CDR1 and CDR2: ENHRY and SYGVKD. The CDR3 DNA follows: TGTGCCATCAGTGAGACCATACAAGGGACAGTCGGGGGCTACACCTTC. Translation: CAISETIQGTVGGYTF.

This clone was observed once. The chain's CDR3 is CASSQVGGQGNTGELFF. CDR3 DNA sequence: TGTGCCAGCAGCCAAGTTGGGGGACAGGGAAACACCGGGGAGCTGTTTTTT. The chain joins TRBV4-2 to TRBJ2-2; the match to TRBD1 covers 9 bases. J was trimmed by 2 bases and V by 1 base; bases with no gene match: 5. Germline CDR1 is LGHNA and CDR2 is YNFKEQ. There are 17 residues in the CDR3.

The J gene is TRBJ2-7, the V gene TRBV7-2; D might be TRBD1 (5 bases). V was trimmed by 5 bases and J by 2 bases, leaving 10 bases between them. The CDR3 has 13 amino acids. The germline V gene encodes CDR1 SGHTA and CDR2 FQGNSA. The CDR3 region is CASSKDRAYEQYF. The CDR3 DNA reads TGTGCCAGCAGCAAAGACAGAGCCTACGAGCAGTACTTC.

This sequence joins TRBV5-4 and TRBJ2-7; the D gene is possibly TRBD2 (6 bases). V gave up 4 bases and J gave up 3 bases, with 14 bases separating them. CDR3 length: 14 residues. Per germline, CDR1 SGHNT and CDR2 YYREEE (reference sequence). For the CDR3, the DNA is TGTGCCAGCAGCGGCGCGGGATCCTACTACGAGCAGTACTTC. Encoded protein: CASSGAGSYYEQYF.

This clone was seen a few times. The chain carries TRBV7-2 and TRBJ1-5; D is ambiguous. The CDR3 contains 13 residues. V gave up 1 base and J gave up 5 bases, with 6 bases separating them. Germline V gene data show CDR1 as SGHTA and CDR2 as FQGNSA. CDR3 nucleotide sequence: TGTGCCAGCAGCTTAGAGAGATATCAGCCCCAGCATTTT. This codes for CASSLERYQPQHF.

With respect to this clone: One end of the junction varies from germline; a read error may be responsible. V and J are TRBV7-9 and TRBJ2-7; 8 bases are shared with TRBD1. The V gene's germline CDR1 is SEHNR and CDR2 FQNEAQ (reference sequence). The CDR3 spans 12 residues. CDR3 bases: TGTTCCAGCAGCGGACAGGGTGGCGAGCAGTACTTC. It is translated as CSSSGQGGEQYF.

V and J are TRBV2 and TRBJ1-1; unclear D gene. There are 12 residues in the CDR3. Trimming stripped 4 bases from V and 6 bases from J, with 9 bases between. Germline CDR1 SNHLY, CDR2 FYNNEI. This CDR3 is CASSVSTSEAFF. The CDR3 DNA follows: TGTGCCAGCAGTGTATCTACCTCTGAAGCTTTCTTT.